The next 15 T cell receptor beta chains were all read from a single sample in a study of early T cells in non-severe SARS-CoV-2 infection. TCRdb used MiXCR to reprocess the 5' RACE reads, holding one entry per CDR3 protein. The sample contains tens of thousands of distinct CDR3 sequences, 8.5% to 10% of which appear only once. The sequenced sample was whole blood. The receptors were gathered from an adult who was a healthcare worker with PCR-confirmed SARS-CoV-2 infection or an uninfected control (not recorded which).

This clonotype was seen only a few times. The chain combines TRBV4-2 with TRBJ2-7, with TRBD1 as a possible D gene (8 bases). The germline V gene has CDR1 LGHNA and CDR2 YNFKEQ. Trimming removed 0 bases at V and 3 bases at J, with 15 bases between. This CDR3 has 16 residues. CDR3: CASSQEQGGYYYEQYF. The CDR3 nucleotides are TGTGCCAGCAGCCAAGAACAGGGGGGGTATTACTACGAGCAGTACTTC.

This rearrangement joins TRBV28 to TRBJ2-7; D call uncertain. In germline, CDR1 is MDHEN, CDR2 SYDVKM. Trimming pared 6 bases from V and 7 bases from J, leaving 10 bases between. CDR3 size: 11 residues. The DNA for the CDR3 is TGTGCCAGCAGCCCGTTCCGGGAGCAGTACTTC. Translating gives CASSPFREQYF.

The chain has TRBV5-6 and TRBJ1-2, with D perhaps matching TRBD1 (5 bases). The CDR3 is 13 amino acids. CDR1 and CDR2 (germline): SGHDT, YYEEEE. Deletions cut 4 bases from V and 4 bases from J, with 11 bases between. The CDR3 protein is CASSPGLSYGYTF. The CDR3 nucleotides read TGTGCCAGCAGCCCGGGGCTCAGCTATGGCTACACCTTC.

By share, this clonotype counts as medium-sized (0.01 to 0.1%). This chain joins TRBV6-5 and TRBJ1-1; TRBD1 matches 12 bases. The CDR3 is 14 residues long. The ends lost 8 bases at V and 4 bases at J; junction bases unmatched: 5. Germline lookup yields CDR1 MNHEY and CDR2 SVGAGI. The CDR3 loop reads CASRDRGPVTEAFF. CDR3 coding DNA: TGTGCCAGCCGGGACAGGGGGCCGGTCACTGAAGCTTTCTTT.

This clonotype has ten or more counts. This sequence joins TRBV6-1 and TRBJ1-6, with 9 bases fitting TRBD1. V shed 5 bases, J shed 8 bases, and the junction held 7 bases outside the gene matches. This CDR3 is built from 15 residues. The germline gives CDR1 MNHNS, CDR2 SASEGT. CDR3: CASSTTGGADSPLHF. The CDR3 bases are TGTGCCAGCAGTACCACAGGGGGCGCAGATTCACCCCTCCACTTT.

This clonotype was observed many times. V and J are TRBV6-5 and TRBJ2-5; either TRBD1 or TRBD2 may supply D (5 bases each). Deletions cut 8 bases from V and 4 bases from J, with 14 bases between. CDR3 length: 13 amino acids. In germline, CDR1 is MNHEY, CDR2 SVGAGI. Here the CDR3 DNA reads TGTGCCAGCGCCAGGGACGGGGCAGAGACCCAGTACTTC. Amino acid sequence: CASARDGAETQYF.

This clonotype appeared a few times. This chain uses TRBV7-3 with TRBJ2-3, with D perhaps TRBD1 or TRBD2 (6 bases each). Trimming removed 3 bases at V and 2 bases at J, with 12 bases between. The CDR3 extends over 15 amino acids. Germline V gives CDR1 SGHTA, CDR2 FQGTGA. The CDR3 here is CASSFMGGHTDTQYF. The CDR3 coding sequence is TGTGCCAGCAGCTTCATGGGGGGACACACAGATACGCAGTATTTT.

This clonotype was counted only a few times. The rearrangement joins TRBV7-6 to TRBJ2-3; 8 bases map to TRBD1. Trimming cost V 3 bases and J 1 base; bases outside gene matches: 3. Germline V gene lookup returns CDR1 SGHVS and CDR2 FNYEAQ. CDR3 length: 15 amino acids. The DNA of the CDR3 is TGTGCCAGCAGCTTGGGGACAGGCCGCACAGATACGCAGTATTTT. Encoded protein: CASSLGTGRTDTQYF. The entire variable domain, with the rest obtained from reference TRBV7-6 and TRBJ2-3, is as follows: GAGVSQSPRYKVTKRGQDVALRCDPISGHVSLYWYRQALGQGPEFLTYFNYEAQQDKSGLPNDRFSAERPEGSISTLTIQRTEQRDSAMYRCASSLGTGRTDTQYFGPGTRLTVL.

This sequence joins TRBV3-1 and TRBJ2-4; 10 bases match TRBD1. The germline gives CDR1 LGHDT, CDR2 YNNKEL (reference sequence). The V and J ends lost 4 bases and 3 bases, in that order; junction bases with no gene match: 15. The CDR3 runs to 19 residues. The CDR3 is CASSRLRDRGDAIKNIQYF. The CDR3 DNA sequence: TGTGCCAGCAGCCGACTCCGGGACAGGGGCGACGCGATCAAAAACATTCAGTACTTC. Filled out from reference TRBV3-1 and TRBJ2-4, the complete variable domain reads DTAVSQTPKYLVTQMGNDKSIKCEQNLGHDTMYWYKQDSKKFLKIMFSYNNKELIINETVPNRFSPKSPDKAHLNLHINSLELGDSAVYFCASSRLRDRGDAIKNIQYFGAGTRLSVL.

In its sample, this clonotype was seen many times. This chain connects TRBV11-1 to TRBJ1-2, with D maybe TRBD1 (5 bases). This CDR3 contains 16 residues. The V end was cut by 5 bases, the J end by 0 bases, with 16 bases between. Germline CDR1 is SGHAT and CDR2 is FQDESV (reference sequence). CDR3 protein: CASSRIRGAANYGYTF. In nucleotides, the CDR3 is TGTGCCAGCAGCCGTATCCGTGGGGCGGCTAACTATGGCTACACCTTC.

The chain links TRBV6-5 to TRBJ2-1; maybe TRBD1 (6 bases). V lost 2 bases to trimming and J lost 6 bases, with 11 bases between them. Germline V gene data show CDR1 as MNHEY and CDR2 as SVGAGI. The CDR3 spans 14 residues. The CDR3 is CASSYRDKSNEQFF. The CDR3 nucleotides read TGTGCCAGCAGTTACCGGGACAAAAGCAATGAGCAGTTCTTC.

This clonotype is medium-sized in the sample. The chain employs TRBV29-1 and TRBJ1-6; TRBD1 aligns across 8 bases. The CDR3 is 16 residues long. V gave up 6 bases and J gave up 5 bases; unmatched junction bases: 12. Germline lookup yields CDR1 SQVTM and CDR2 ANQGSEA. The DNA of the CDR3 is TGCAGCGTGCGGACAGGGAGCTCGCATAATAATTCACCCCTCCACTTT. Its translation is CSVRTGSSHNNSPLHF.

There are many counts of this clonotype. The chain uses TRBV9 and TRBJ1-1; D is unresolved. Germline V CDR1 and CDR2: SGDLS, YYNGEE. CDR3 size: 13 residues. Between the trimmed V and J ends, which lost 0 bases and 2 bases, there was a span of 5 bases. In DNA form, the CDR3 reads TGTGCCAGCAGCGTAGATAGTAACACTGAAGCTTTCTTT. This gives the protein CASSVDSNTEAFF.

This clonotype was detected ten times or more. The CDR3 coding sequence is TGTGCCAGCAACCAAGCGGGGAATCCCTACGAGCAGTACTTC. Translating gives CASNQAGNPYEQYF. This chain links TRBV6-5 with TRBJ2-7; 7 bases line up with TRBD2. The V segment lost 7 bases and the J segment 2 bases; nucleotides outside the gene matches: 8. CDR1 and CDR2 from the germline V gene are MNHEY and SVGAGI. The CDR3 loop spans 14 amino acids.

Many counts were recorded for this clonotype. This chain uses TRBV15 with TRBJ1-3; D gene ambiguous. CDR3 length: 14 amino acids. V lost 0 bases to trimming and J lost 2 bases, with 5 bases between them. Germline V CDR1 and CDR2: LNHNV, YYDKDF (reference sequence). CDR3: CATSRDKTGNTIYF. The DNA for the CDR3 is TGTGCCACCAGCAGAGACAAGACTGGAAACACCATATATTTT.